A single sample is the source of the 21 T cell receptor beta chains below, sequenced in a study of Graves' ophthalmopathy and Graves' hyperthyroidism. The sequenced template was RNA, covering the TCR beta CDR3 region. HTBI-primed RT-PCR formed the first round, and a multiplex PCR formed the second. TCRdb fed the multiplex PCR reads into MiXCR, producing one record per CDR3 protein. This table has more than 300,000 distinct CDR3 sequences, about 18% appearing once. Input material: peripheral blood. These receptors came from an adult woman with stable Graves' hyperthyroidism.

This clonotype was counted many times. The rearrangement uses TRBV6-1 and TRBJ2-5; perhaps D is TRBD1 or TRBD2 (5 bases each). The V and J ends lost 6 bases and 7 bases respectively, with 21 bases between them. This CDR3 comprises 15 residues. The V gene's germline CDR1 is MNHNS and CDR2 SASEGT. CDR3 region: CASSRYNRPGGTQYF. CDR3 in DNA: TGTGCCAGCAGCCGATATAACAGGCCCGGAGGGACCCAGTACTTC.

The table lists this clonotype with many counts. Compared with germline, one end of the junction differs, possibly owing to a read error. This chain uses TRBV6-5 with TRBJ2-4; D gene unclear. The CDR3 length is 18 residues. Germline V gene sequence: CDR1 MNHEY, CDR2 SVGAGI. CDR3 DNA: TGTGCCAGCAGTTACCGCTGGGCCCAAGGCTTAGCCAAAAACATTAAGTACTTC. It specifies CASSYRWAQGLAKNIKYF.

This sequence joins TRBV12-3 or TRBV12-4 and TRBJ2-5; D unclear. There are 15 residues in the CDR3. V was cut by 6 bases and J by 0 bases, with 14 bases left in between. CDR3 DNA: TGTGCCAGCAGCCGCGTGGTTGGGTACCAAGAGACCCAGTACTTC. Protein product: CASSRVVGYQETQYF.

The gene calls are TRBV12-3 or TRBV12-4 and TRBJ2-7, with D possibly matching TRBD2 (6 bases). Between the trimmed V and J ends, which lost 5 bases and 3 bases, there was a span of 11 bases. The CDR3 is 13 amino acids. The CDR3: CASSPRDFYEQYF. The CDR3 DNA reads as TGTGCCAGCAGTCCCCGGGACTTCTACGAGCAGTACTTC.

The table lists this clonotype with many counts. The chain couples TRBV5-1 to TRBJ2-7, with D hard to call. This CDR3 has 13 residues. Germline V CDR1 and CDR2: SGHRS, YFSETQ. V was trimmed by 4 bases and J by 1 base, leaving 9 bases between them. CDR3 residues: CASSTRLSYEQYF. The DNA for the CDR3 is TGCGCCAGCAGCACCCGACTTTCCTACGAGCAGTACTTC.

This clonotype was observed many times. V and J are TRBV4-2 and TRBJ2-7, with D uncertain. The V end lost 0 bases, the J end lost 2 bases, and 11 bases lay between the germline ends. The germline V gene encodes CDR1 LGHNA and CDR2 YNFKEQ. The CDR3 consists of 15 residues. CDR3 sequence (DNA): TGTGCCAGCAGCCAAGATGCGGCAGAAACCTACGAGCAGTACTTC. This sequence encodes CASSQDAAETYEQYF.

This clonotype appeared a few times. It may be a read error: a sequence one base away is much more abundant. V and J are TRBV5-5 and TRBJ2-4; no firm D call. The CDR3 is 13 residues long. Germline lookup yields CDR1 SGHKS and CDR2 YYEKEE (reference sequence). The DNA for the CDR3 is TGTGCCAGCAGTTACGACTCCCAAAACATTAAGTACTTC. Amino acid sequence: CASSYDSQNIKYF.

Points on this clonotype: A clone one base away is much larger, so this may be a read error. V usage is TRBV4-3 and J usage is TRBJ1-2, with D unclear. Trimming pared 0 bases from V and 6 bases from J, leaving 14 bases between. The CDR3 sequence is 15 residues long. The V gene's germline CDR1 is LGHNA and CDR2 YSLEER. CDR3 sequence: CASSQDLAGAHGYTF. CDR3 DNA sequence: TGCGCCAGCAGCCAAGATCTTGCAGGAGCCCATGGCTACACCTTC.

Many counts were recorded for this clonotype. The chain joins TRBV5-1 to TRBJ2-7, with D unclear. The V end lost 4 bases, the J end lost 4 bases, and 21 bases lay between the germline ends. Germline-derived CDR1 and CDR2 are SGHRS and YFSETQ. This CDR3 region has 16 residues. CDR3 DNA: TGCGCCAGCAGCCCCAACAGTGCACCTCTCGATTACGAGCAGTACTTC. This encodes CASSPNSAPLDYEQYF.

This clonotype was observed a few times. The chain uses TRBV14 and TRBJ2-7; the D is unclear. This CDR3 spans 14 amino acids. Between the trimmed V and J ends, which lost 1 base and 3 bases, there was a span of 10 bases. Germline CDR1 SGHDN, CDR2 FVKESK. The CDR3 reads CASSQVESYYEQYF. CDR3 DNA sequence: TGTGCCAGCAGCCAAGTGGAGTCCTACTACGAGCAGTACTTC.

This clonotype has at least ten counts. The CDR3 protein is CSVRLLSYEQYF. CDR3 coding DNA: TGCAGCGTTCGTCTCCTCTCCTACGAGCAGTACTTC. The rearrangement uses TRBV29-1 and TRBJ2-7; D unresolved. Germline V lookup: CDR1 SQVTM, CDR2 ANQGSEA. This CDR3 is 12 amino acids long. Trimming shortened V by 5 bases and J by 0 bases, and 8 bases separated the two germline ends.

In this sample, this clonotype turned up many times. The chain has TRBV6-2 or TRBV6-3 and TRBJ2-5; 8 nucleotides agree with TRBD2. The germline V gene encodes CDR1 MNHEY and CDR2 SVGEGT. The CDR3 is made up of 13 amino acids. Losses at the gene ends were 2 bases for V and 7 bases for J; bases not matched to a gene: 3. CDR3 sequence (DNA): TGTGCCAGCAGTTACGGACTAGCCGCGACCCAGTACTTC. Translation gives CASSYGLAATQYF.

This clonotype was detected many times. The chain recombines TRBV19 with TRBJ2-7; possible D gene TRBD1, 6 bases. Trimming shortened V by 5 bases and J by 4 bases, and 15 bases separated the two germline ends. The CDR3 is made up of 14 amino acids. CDR1 is LNHDA, CDR2 SQIVND, per germline (reference sequence). As DNA, the CDR3 is TGTGCCAGTAGTGTACCGGGACACCTATACGAGCAGTACTTC. Translation gives CASSVPGHLYEQYF.

This chain connects TRBV4-1 to TRBJ1-2; possible D gene TRBD1, 5 bases. The CDR3 loop spans 15 amino acids. V lost 6 bases to trimming and J lost 1 base, with 15 bases between them. CDR1 is MGHRA, CDR2 YSYEKL, per germline. The chain's CDR3 is CASRSWDRDNYGYTF. CDR3 DNA sequence: TGCGCCAGCAGAAGTTGGGACCGAGATAACTATGGCTACACCTTC.

This clonotype appeared many times. This chain uses TRBV2 with TRBJ1-2; D perhaps matches TRBD1 (5 bases). CDR1 and CDR2 from the germline V gene are SNHLY and FYNNEI. V was clipped by 1 base and J by 4 bases, with 10 bases between them. The CDR3 is made up of 14 amino acids. CDR3 sequence: CASSEGQGIYGYTF. DNA of the CDR3: TGTGCCAGCAGTGAAGGTCAGGGTATCTATGGCTACACCTTC. Supplemented by reference TRBV2 and TRBJ1-2, the full variable domain reads EPEVTQTPSHQVTQMGQEVILRCVPISNHLYFYWYRQILGQKVEFLVSFYNNEISEKSEIFDDQFSVERPDGSNFTLKIRSTKLEDSAMYFCASSEGQGIYGYTFGSGTRLTVV.

This clonotype was detected a few times. This sequence joins TRBV6-1 and TRBJ2-7; 9 positions match TRBD1. The CDR3 has 16 amino acids. Trimming at V came to 8 bases and at J to 0 bases, leaving 11 bases not matched to a gene. The germline CDR1 and CDR2 sequences are MNHNS and SASEGT. CDR3 region: CASGGQGTESSYEQYF. CDR3 nucleotides: TGTGCCAGCGGTGGACAGGGGACCGAAAGCTCCTACGAGCAGTACTTC.

This clonotype appeared many times. The J gene is TRBJ1-2, the V gene TRBV28; 10 bases are shared with TRBD1. This CDR3 comprises 12 residues. Germline values: CDR1 MDHEN, CDR2 SYDVKM. The CDR3 sequence is CSARQGAKGYTF. For the CDR3, the DNA is TGTTCTGCACGACAGGGGGCGAAGGGCTACACCTTC.

This clonotype was found many times. In DNA form, the CDR3 reads TGTGCCAGCAGCCGACTAGGCTATCGCACAGATACGCAGTATTTT. The encoded protein is CASSRLGYRTDTQYF. This chain joins TRBV12-3 or TRBV12-4 and TRBJ2-3; tentative D call: TRBD2 (6 bases). V dropped 6 bases and J dropped 1 base, with 14 bases sitting between them. The CDR3 covers 15 residues.

This clonotype was seen at least ten times. The chain combines TRBV6-5 with TRBJ2-2; D is perhaps TRBD1 (5 bases). The V gene lost 5 bases and the J gene lost 4 bases, with 11 bases spanning the gap. This CDR3 comprises 14 residues. From germline, CDR1 is MNHEY and CDR2 SVGAGI. CDR3 bases: TGTGCCAGCAGTCCCCAGGGAACCACCGGGGAGCTGTTTTTT. It codes for CASSPQGTTGELFF.

This clonotype was observed a handful of times. The V and J genes are TRBV2 and TRBJ2-7, with 12 bases matching TRBD2. The CDR3 totals 18 residues. Germline CDR1 SNHLY, CDR2 FYNNEI. V was pared by 1 base and J by 2 bases, with 9 bases of the junction left unmatched. The CDR3 reads CASSEGDKRTSGTYEQYF. The CDR3 DNA sequence: TGTGCCAGCAGTGAAGGGGACAAGAGGACTAGCGGGACCTACGAGCAGTACTTC.

This clonotype occurred many times. This sequence joins TRBV6-2 or TRBV6-3 and TRBJ2-7, with D unresolved. The CDR3 extends over 15 amino acids. Germline CDR1 and CDR2: MNHEY and SVGEGT. Trimming pared 4 bases from V and 2 bases from J, leaving 15 bases between. Written as DNA, the CDR3 is TGTGCCAGCAGTTCGGGCCCTCACTCAACCTACGAGCAGTACTTC. Translated: CASSSGPHSTYEQYF.